The source of this T cell receptor (beta chain) is a study of shared clonotypes between healthy human individuals. Across the study: A few men and a couple of women, aged 18 to 49, were donors.

It was across several immunoSEQ plates that each subset's genomic DNA was evenly split. PBMC DNA, left unsorted, was sequenced on ten immunoSEQ deep assay plates. The protocol was immunoSEQ multiplex PCR, while the TCRdb copy is restricted to in-frame clones and leaves out a portion. The table lists 470,000 or so clones, 78% of them singletons. The CDR3 runs 13 residues. The ends were cut back, 5 bases at V and 7 bases at J, with 12 bases in the middle. Germline V lookup: CDR1 LNHDA, CDR2 SQIVND (reference sequence). The TCR sequence derives from a woman between 35 and 50 years old in good health. Some clones in this sample may be carry-over from other donors' samples. The chain combines TRBV19 with TRBJ1-5, with D tentatively TRBD1 (5 bases). The sequencing input was PBMCs. The CDR3 is CASSEGSGQPQHF. The CDR3 nucleotides are TGTGCCAGTAGTGAGGGGAGCGGGCAGCCCCAGCATTTT.